The 20 T cell receptor beta chains below come from one sample, sequenced in a study of blood T cell repertoires in COVID-19. Data came from immunoSEQ multiplex PCR; TCRdb stores just in-frame clones and leaves some out. The repertoire holds roughly 200,000 clones, approximately 87% seen once, with about 3.1% in the top ten. The sequenced material came from PBMCs or T cells enriched from blood (not recorded which). These receptors were taken from a woman in her 50s in a cohort exposed to, infected with or recovered from COVID-19 (not recorded which).

The chain joins TRBV15 to TRBJ2-7; D is unresolved. The CDR3 has 15 amino acids. Germline V gene lookup returns CDR1 LNHNV and CDR2 YYDKDF (reference sequence). Trimming pared 0 bases from V and 3 bases from J, leaving 12 bases between. This CDR3 reads CATSREGRGFYEQYF. The CDR3 DNA reads as TGTGCCACCAGCAGAGAAGGAAGAGGCTTCTACGAGCAGTACTTC.

This clone appeared a few times. Other DNA sequences from this sample encode an identical CDR3 as well. This chain joins TRBV4-3 and TRBJ2-6; tentative D call: TRBD1 (5 bases). The CDR3 totals 16 residues. V was clipped by 0 bases and J by 4 bases, with 10 bases between them. Germline loops: CDR1 LGHNA, CDR2 YSLEER. The CDR3 loop is CASSQDQGAGANVLTF. The CDR3 region has the DNA TGCGCCAGCAGCCAAGATCAGGGTGCCGGGGCCAACGTCCTGACTTTC.

The CDR3: CASSLDRQTPTYEQYF. The CDR3, as DNA: TGTGCCAGCAGCCTCGACAGACAGACTCCGACCTACGAGCAGTACTTC. This chain joins TRBV7-9 and TRBJ2-7, with D possibly being TRBD1 (5 bases). The V gene lost 5 bases and the J gene lost 2 bases, with 19 bases spanning the gap. This CDR3 has 16 amino acids. In germline, CDR1 is SEHNR, CDR2 FQNEAQ (reference sequence).

The chain links TRBV7-2 to TRBJ2-7; TRBD2 agrees at 11 bases. In germline, CDR1 is SGHTA, CDR2 FQGNSA. The CDR3 is made up of 14 amino acids. Losses at the gene ends were 2 bases for V and 3 bases for J; bases not matched to a gene: 0. CDR3 bases: TGTGCCAGCAGCTTACTAGCGGGGGGCTACGAGCAGTACTTC. This gives the protein CASSLLAGGYEQYF.

This chain links TRBV5-1 with TRBJ1-2; D remains unclear. Germline V gene lookup returns CDR1 SGHRS and CDR2 YFSETQ. The CDR3 has 14 amino acids. Trimming pared 5 bases from V and 6 bases from J, leaving 17 bases between. In DNA form, the CDR3 reads TGCGCCAGCAGTTCCACCGCGGGAGCCGATGGCTACACCTTC. Protein: CASSSTAGADGYTF. Filled out from reference TRBV5-1 and TRBJ1-2, the complete variable domain reads KAGVTQTPRYLIKTRGQQVTLSCSPISGHRSVSWYQQTPGQGLQFLFEYFSETQRNKGNFPGRFSGRQFSNSRSEMNVSTLELGDSALYLCASSSTAGADGYTFGSGTRLTVV.

The chain uses TRBV10-3 and TRBJ1-6; D is ambiguous. This CDR3 region has 16 residues. Germline CDR1 reads ENHRY; CDR2 reads SYGVKD. The ends were cut back, 2 bases at V and 2 bases at J, with 10 bases in the middle. CDR3 in DNA: TGTGCCATCAGTGAGGTCCCGGGAACCTATAATTCACCCCTCCACTTT. This sequence encodes CAISEVPGTYNSPLHF.

The rearrangement joins TRBV6-5 to TRBJ1-3, with TRBD1 matching over 7 bases. V lost 0 bases, J lost 2 bases, and 1 base stayed unmatched. The CDR3 sequence is 15 residues long. Germline values: CDR1 MNHEY, CDR2 SVGAGI. The CDR3 nucleotides read TGTGCCAGCAGTTACTCAGGGACAGCTGGAAACACCATATATTTT. Translated, it gives CASSYSGTAGNTIYF.

V and J are TRBV5-4 and TRBJ1-2, with no clear D. This CDR3 is 14 amino acids long. V was clipped by 4 bases and J by 0 bases, with 10 bases between them. Germline V gene data show CDR1 as SGHNT and CDR2 as YYREEE (reference sequence). The CDR3: CASSLDGTNYGYTF. DNA for the CDR3: TGTGCCAGCAGCCTCGACGGGACTAACTATGGCTACACCTTC.

This chain uses TRBV7-2 with TRBJ2-1, with 7 bases lining up with TRBD2. The CDR3 loop spans 15 amino acids. Germline CDR1 SGHTA, CDR2 FQGNSA. With 6 bases clipped from V and 8 bases from J, the junction kept 13 bases outside the gene matches. The CDR3 DNA reads TGTGCCAGCAGACAACTAGCGCAAAGGGGTGATGAGCAGTTCTTC. The encoded protein is CASRQLAQRGDEQFF.

The V call is TRBV7-2, the J call TRBJ2-3, with TRBD2 matching 10 bases. The CDR3 is made up of 17 amino acids. Trimming cost V 3 bases and J 4 bases; bases outside gene matches: 10. CDR1 is SGHTA, CDR2 FQGNSA, per germline. Here the CDR3 DNA reads TGTGCCAGCAGCTTCCTCTCTAGAGCGGGGGGGTCAGATACGCAGTATTTT. It yields the protein CASSFLSRAGGSDTQYF.

This clone came up once. The chain has TRBV9 and TRBJ1-6; D unresolved. This CDR3 has 13 residues. Germline lookup yields CDR1 SGDLS and CDR2 YYNGEE. Trimming stripped 7 bases from V and 2 bases from J, with 7 bases between. CDR3 sequence: CASGATYNSPLHF. The CDR3 region has the DNA TGTGCCAGCGGAGCGACCTATAATTCACCCCTCCACTTT.

CDR3 nucleotides: TGTGCCAGCAGCCAACGAACAGGGGCCAAAAACATTCAGTACTTC. Protein: CASSQRTGAKNIQYF. The chain links TRBV3-1 (or the pseudogene TRBV3-2) to TRBJ2-4; TRBD1 is a possible D gene (6 bases). Germline V gene sequence: CDR1 LGHDT, CDR2 YNNKEL (reference sequence). CDR3 length: 15 amino acids. Trimming removed 2 bases from V and 1 base from J, with 9 bases in between.

Comment on this clone: At the DNA level, this CDR3 is encoded by other sequences in the same sample as well. This chain joins TRBV4-2 and TRBJ2-1; 12 nucleotides agree with TRBD2. The V gene's germline CDR1 is LGHNA and CDR2 YNFKEQ. V lost 4 bases, J lost 7 bases, and 5 bases stayed unmatched. The CDR3 runs 15 residues. This chain's CDR3 is CASSPSGGADNEQFF. DNA of the CDR3: TGTGCCAGCAGCCCTAGCGGGGGGGCCGATAATGAGCAGTTCTTC.

This chain connects TRBV7-2 to TRBJ1-2, with D possibly matching TRBD1 (6 bases). The CDR3 is 15 residues long. The ends were cut back, 5 bases at V and 8 bases at J, with 21 bases in the middle. Per germline, CDR1 SGHTA and CDR2 FQGNSA. The CDR3 DNA sequence: TGTGCCAGCAGCGGTAGTCGCGGGGGGCTAGACGGCTACACCTTC. Its protein is CASSGSRGGLDGYTF.

The chain couples TRBV18 to TRBJ1-5; 7 nucleotides line up with TRBD1. Per the germline V gene, CDR1 is KGHSH and CDR2 is LQKENI. Losses at the gene ends were 2 bases for V and 7 bases for J; bases not matched to a gene: 14. The CDR3 covers 17 residues. CDR3: CASSPKGSGGRDQPQHF. The CDR3 region has the DNA TGTGCCAGCTCACCAAAAGGTTCAGGGGGGAGAGACCAGCCCCAGCATTTT. Together with reference TRBV18 and TRBJ1-5, the CDR3 gives the full variable domain: NAGVMQNPRHLVRRRGQEARLRCSPMKGHSHVYWYRQLPEEGLKFMVYLQKENIIDESGMPKERFSAEFPKEGPSILRIQQVVRGDSAAYFCASSPKGSGGRDQPQHFGDGTRLSIL.

The table lists this clone with a few counts. The chain recombines TRBV9 with TRBJ1-3; 7 nucleotides match TRBD1. V was pared by 0 bases and J by 2 bases, with 2 bases of the junction left unmatched. The germline gives CDR1 SGDLS, CDR2 YYNGEE. The CDR3 is made up of 15 amino acids. The DNA for the CDR3 is TGTGCCAGCAGCGTAGAGCAGGGGGCTGGAAACACCATATATTTT. Its protein product is CASSVEQGAGNTIYF.

The chain is built from TRBV5-1 and TRBJ1-1; tentatively, D is TRBD1 (5 bases). The germline gives CDR1 SGHRS, CDR2 YFSETQ. With 0 bases removed from V and 1 base from J, the gap between germline ends came to 10 bases. The length of the CDR3 is 15 residues. The CDR3 protein is CASSLEGRENTEAFF. CDR3 in DNA: TGCGCCAGCAGCTTGGAGGGCAGGGAGAACACTGAAGCTTTCTTT.

The chain recombines TRBV30 with TRBJ1-4; tentative D call: TRBD1 (6 bases). Trimming cost V 2 bases and J 1 base, with 11 bases left between them. Germline assignment: CDR1 GTSNPN and CDR2 SVGIG (reference sequence). The CDR3 is made up of 15 amino acids. CDR3 sequence: CAWSQGLGTNEKLFF. The DNA of the CDR3 is TGTGCCTGGAGTCAGGGGCTAGGAACTAATGAAAAACTGTTTTTT.

This clone has at least ten counts. The V and J genes are TRBV4-3 and TRBJ2-7; D is undetermined. The V end lost 1 base, the J end lost 2 bases, and 12 bases lay between the germline ends. Germline values: CDR1 LGHNA, CDR2 YSLEER. The CDR3 has 15 amino acids. CDR3 residues: CASSQGHGQTYEQYF. The CDR3 DNA is TGCGCCAGCAGCCAAGGACACGGTCAGACCTACGAGCAGTACTTC.

The V and J genes are TRBV7-3 and TRBJ2-7; D is perhaps TRBD2 (6 bases). Trimming removed 5 bases at V and 4 bases at J, with 12 bases between. Germline loops: CDR1 SGHTA, CDR2 FQGTGA. CDR3 length: 13 residues. CDR3 sequence: CASSPGSGYEQYF. The CDR3 DNA reads as TGTGCCAGCAGCCCGGGAAGCGGGTACGAGCAGTACTTC.